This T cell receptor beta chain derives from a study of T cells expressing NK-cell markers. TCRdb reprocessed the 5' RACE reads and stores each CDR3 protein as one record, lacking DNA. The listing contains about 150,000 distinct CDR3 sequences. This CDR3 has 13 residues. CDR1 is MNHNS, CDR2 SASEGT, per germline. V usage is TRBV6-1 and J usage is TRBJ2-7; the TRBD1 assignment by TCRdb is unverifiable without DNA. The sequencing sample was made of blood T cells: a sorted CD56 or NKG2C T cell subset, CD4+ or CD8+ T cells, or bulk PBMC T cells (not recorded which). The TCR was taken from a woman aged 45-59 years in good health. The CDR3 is CASRRDGGYEQYF.